This TCR beta chain was recorded in a study of T cell repertoires in cytomegalovirus infection. Study context: Matching HLA type and CMV infection were both indicated by public TCR beta signatures.

This CDR3 comprises 18 residues. Germline CDR1 is MNHEY and CDR2 is SVGEGT. The trim removed 1 base at V and 7 bases at J, leaving 13 bases unmatched. Study-level findings and limits: Dominant in the ex vivo response were TCR beta clonotypes restricted by HLA-C and specific for CMV.

Via MiXCR, TCRdb re-called the reads, giving one row per CDR3 protein. The sample yields approximately 180,000 distinct CDR3 sequences, roughly 9% seen once. In regard to this clonotype: Antigen specificity is unknown.

This TCR was recovered from a human donor in good health (CMV status not recorded). Some clones in this sample may be carry-over from other donors' samples. What was sequenced was PBMCs. This chain joins TRBV6-2 or TRBV6-3 and TRBJ2-1; TRBD1 aligns across 10 bases. In nucleotides, the CDR3 is TGTGCCAGCAGTTACTTTCTCGACAGGGGGCATGTTGTGAATGAGCAGTTCTTC. Translation gives CASSYFLDRGHVVNEQFF.